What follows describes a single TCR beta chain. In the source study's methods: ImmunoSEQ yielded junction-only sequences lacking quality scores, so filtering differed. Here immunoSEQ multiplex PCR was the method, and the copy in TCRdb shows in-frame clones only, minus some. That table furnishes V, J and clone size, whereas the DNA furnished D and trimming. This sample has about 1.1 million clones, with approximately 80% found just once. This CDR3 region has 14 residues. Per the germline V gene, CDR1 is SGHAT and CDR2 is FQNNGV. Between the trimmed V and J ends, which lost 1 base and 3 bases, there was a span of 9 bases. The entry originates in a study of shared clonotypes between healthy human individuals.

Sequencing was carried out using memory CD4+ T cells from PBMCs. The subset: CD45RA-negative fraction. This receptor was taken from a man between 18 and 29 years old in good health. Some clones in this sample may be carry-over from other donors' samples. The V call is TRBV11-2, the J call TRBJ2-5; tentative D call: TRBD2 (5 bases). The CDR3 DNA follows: TGTGCCAGCAGCTTAGGGTCGGGGAAAGAGACCCAGTACTTC. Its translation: CASSLGSGKETQYF.